A single sample gave rise to the 24 T cell receptor beta chains below, sequenced in a study of blood T cell repertoires in COVID-19. Profiling relied on immunoSEQ multiplex PCR, and the TCRdb table lists in-frame clones only, not all of them. The data contain 200,000 to 300,000 clones, under 90% of them singletons. Sequencing used PBMCs or T cells enriched from blood (not recorded which). The receptors here all came from a woman in her forties who had been exposed to COVID-19.

The CDR3 DNA reads as TGTGCCAGTACCTTTTTCGGTGGCGGAACAGGCTACACCTTC. Protein sequence: CASTFFGGGTGYTF. J is TRBJ1-2 and V is TRBV19; D gene unclear. Trimming shortened V by 7 bases and J by 8 bases, and 20 bases separated the two germline ends. CDR1 is LNHDA and CDR2 is SQIVND in the germline V gene (reference sequence). The CDR3 extends over 14 amino acids. Complete variable domain (other parts from reference TRBV19 and TRBJ1-2): DGGITQSPKYLFRKEGQNVTLSCEQNLNHDAMYWYRQDPGQGLRLIYYSQIVNDFQKGDIAEGYSVSREKKESFPLTVTSAQKNPTAFYLCASTFFGGGTGYTFGSGTRLTVV.

The chain combines TRBV19 with TRBJ1-2; a weak D match, TRBD1 (6 bases). CDR1 is LNHDA, CDR2 SQIVND, per germline (reference sequence). This CDR3 is 16 amino acids long. The V end lost 3 bases, the J end lost 0 bases, and 14 bases lay between the germline ends. The CDR3 protein is CASSIASGTTNYGYTF. CDR3 DNA: TGTGCCAGTAGTATTGCCTCCGGGACAACTAACTATGGCTACACCTTC. Supplemented by reference TRBV19 and TRBJ1-2, the full variable domain reads DGGITQSPKYLFRKEGQNVTLSCEQNLNHDAMYWYRQDPGQGLRLIYYSQIVNDFQKGDIAEGYSVSREKKESFPLTVTSAQKNPTAFYLCASSIASGTTNYGYTFGSGTRLTVV.

In this sample, this clone turned up a few times. The chain has TRBV7-3 and TRBJ1-1; TRBD1 matches 7 bases. V was pared by 6 bases and J by 6 bases, with 7 bases of the junction left unmatched. Germline V gives CDR1 SGHTA, CDR2 FQGTGA. This CDR3 is built from 13 residues. The CDR3 is CASSPRQGAEAFF. Written as DNA, the CDR3 is TGTGCCAGCAGTCCCCGACAGGGCGCTGAAGCTTTCTTT.

This clone was detected only a few times. The chain employs TRBV10-2 and TRBJ1-4; no definite D call. V gave up 4 bases and J gave up 3 bases, with 9 bases separating them. This CDR3 contains 14 residues. The V gene's germline CDR1 is WSHSY and CDR2 SAAADI. For the CDR3, the DNA is TGCGCCAGCAGTGCGGGTGAGGCTAATGAAAAACTGTTTTTT. Amino acid sequence: CASSAGEANEKLFF.

The rearrangement links TRBV19 to TRBJ2-5; possible D gene TRBD2, 5 bases. V dropped 5 bases and J dropped 2 bases, with 9 bases sitting between them. The CDR3 is 13 amino acids. CDR1 LNHDA and CDR2 SQIVND come from the germline V gene (reference sequence). This CDR3 reads CASSPGIQETQYF. The DNA for the CDR3 is TGTGCCAGTAGTCCGGGGATACAAGAGACCCAGTACTTC.

The chain carries TRBV19 and TRBJ1-1, with TRBD1 as a possible D gene (5 bases). This CDR3 has 13 amino acids. The ends were cut back, 3 bases at V and 4 bases at J, with 9 bases in the middle. CDR1 is LNHDA and CDR2 is SQIVND in the germline V gene (reference sequence). This CDR3 is CASSIPGPTEAFF. The CDR3 DNA sequence: TGTGCCAGTAGTATCCCAGGGCCCACTGAAGCTTTCTTT.

This clone was counted between two and nine times. The chain recombines TRBV7-2 with TRBJ2-5; the D gene is possibly TRBD1 (5 bases). The CDR3 spans 19 residues. Trimming cost V 1 base and J 0 bases, with 21 bases left between them. The V gene's germline CDR1 is SGHTA and CDR2 FQGNSA. Here the CDR3 reads CASSLGPPRRGIHQETQYF. The CDR3 DNA follows: TGTGCCAGCAGCTTAGGACCCCCACGAAGGGGTATTCACCAAGAGACCCAGTACTTC.

This clone appeared a single time. The genes are TRBV12-3 or TRBV12-4 and TRBJ1-2, with D tentatively TRBD1 (5 bases). The CDR3 contains 13 residues. With 2 bases removed from V and 8 bases from J, the gap between germline ends came to 12 bases. The CDR3 loop is CASSLTAGRGYTF. The CDR3 DNA sequence: TGTGCCAGCAGTTTAACCGCAGGGAGGGGCTACACCTTC.

The gene calls are TRBV12-3 or TRBV12-4 and TRBJ1-2; 8 bases align to TRBD1. V gave up 10 bases and J gave up 8 bases; unmatched junction bases: 9. CDR3 length equals 12 residues. CDR3 DNA: TGTGCCACCTCCCAGGGGGCCGGGGGCTACACCTTC. Its protein product is CATSQGAGGYTF.

The chain carries TRBV6-5 and TRBJ1-1; the D gene is possibly TRBD1 (5 bases). V was cut by 6 bases and J by 7 bases, with 9 bases left in between. This CDR3 is 11 amino acids long. Per the germline V gene, CDR1 is MNHEY and CDR2 is SVGAGI. The CDR3 reads CASRSQGEAFF. The DNA for the CDR3 is TGTGCCAGCAGGTCGCAGGGTGAAGCTTTCTTT.

The chain couples TRBV7-9 to TRBJ2-7; a weak D match, TRBD2 (6 bases). CDR1 is SEHNR and CDR2 is FQNEAQ in the germline V gene (reference sequence). The CDR3 length is 13 residues. Trimming stripped 7 bases from V and 5 bases from J, with 15 bases between. The CDR3 loop is CASTNWRVHEQYF. The CDR3 DNA reads TGTGCCAGCACCAATTGGAGGGTCCACGAGCAGTACTTC.

This chain joins TRBV5-5 and TRBJ1-2; D is perhaps TRBD1 (5 bases). Germline loops: CDR1 SGHKS, CDR2 YYEKEE (reference sequence). V shed 0 bases and J shed 4 bases, with 16 bases lying between them. The CDR3 runs to 16 residues. For the CDR3, the DNA is TGTGCCAGCAGCTTGGCACAGGCTGCGCTGACCTATGGCTACACCTTC. This gives the protein CASSLAQAALTYGYTF.

In the case of this clone: Germline is not matched at one junction end, which may reflect a read error. The identical CDR3 is also encoded by other nucleotide sequences in the sample. The chain is built from TRBV7-7 and TRBJ2-1, with 8 bases matching TRBD2. The CDR3 covers 15 residues. Germline V lookup: CDR1 SSHAT, CDR2 FNYEAQ (reference sequence). The CDR3 protein is CASSLGTSGNNEQFF. The CDR3 DNA reads TGTGCTAGCAGCTTAGGTACTAGCGGTAACAATGAGCAGTTCTTC.

This sequence joins TRBV5-4 and TRBJ2-3, with D possibly matching TRBD2 (7 bases). Germline V lookup: CDR1 SGHNT, CDR2 YYREEE (reference sequence). This CDR3 has 15 residues. V was cut by 5 bases and J by 3 bases, with 16 bases left in between. In DNA form, the CDR3 reads TGTGCCAGCAGTTTTGGGGGGGGCCGAACAGATACGCAGTATTTT. It codes for CASSFGGGRTDTQYF.

V and J are TRBV11-2 and TRBJ2-7; a possible D gene is TRBD2 (5 bases). V dropped 5 bases and J dropped 4 bases, with 15 bases sitting between them. Looked up from germline, CDR1 is SGHAT and CDR2 is FQNNGV. The CDR3 loop spans 14 amino acids. The CDR3 region has the DNA TGTGCCAGCAGCCCGAGGGTACGGGCATACGAGCAGTACTTC. Translation: CASSPRVRAYEQYF. The whole variable domain, remainder taken from reference TRBV11-2 and TRBJ2-7, is EAGVAQSPRYKIIEKRQSVAFWCNPISGHATLYWYQQILGQGPKLLIQFQNNGVVDDSQLPKDRFSAERLKGVDSTLKIQPAKLEDSAVYLCASSPRVRAYEQYFGPGTRLTVT.

The V and J genes are TRBV18 and TRBJ2-3, with 14 bases lining up with TRBD2. In germline, CDR1 is KGHSH, CDR2 LQKENI. The V and J ends lost 3 bases and 5 bases, in that order; junction bases with no gene match: 10. This CDR3 contains 18 residues. The CDR3 region has the DNA TGTGCCAGCTCACCTCCGGGACTAGCGGGGGACGGTGGAGATACGCAGTATTTT. This sequence encodes CASSPPGLAGDGGDTQYF.

This sequence joins TRBV29-1 and TRBJ2-2; 9 bases line up with TRBD1. V was clipped by 4 bases and J by 5 bases; unmatched bases: 5. Looked up from germline, CDR1 is SQVTM and CDR2 is ANQGSEA. The length of the CDR3 is 14 residues. For the CDR3, the DNA is TGCAGCGTTGGGACAGGGGATTTAACCGGGGAGCTGTTTTTT. Its protein product is CSVGTGDLTGELFF.

This chain uses TRBV10-3 with TRBJ1-6; 8 bases line up with TRBD1. This CDR3 region has 16 residues. V lost 3 bases and J lost 7; bases outside the gene matches: 8. CDR1 ENHRY and CDR2 SYGVKD come from the germline V gene. CDR3 in DNA: TGTGCCATCAGTGACTTGGACAGGGTTGGAAATTCACCCCTCCACTTT. It is translated as CAISDLDRVGNSPLHF.

This chain uses TRBV2 with TRBJ2-1; TRBD2 matches 8 bases. Germline loops: CDR1 SNHLY, CDR2 FYNNEI. V dropped 9 bases and J dropped 0; count of bases not matched to a gene: 1. The CDR3 extends over 13 amino acids. The CDR3 is CARGLASYNEQFF. As DNA, the CDR3 is TGTGCCAGAGGACTAGCCTCCTACAATGAGCAGTTCTTC.

V and J are TRBV6-5 and TRBJ1-1; D not certain. The V gene's germline CDR1 is MNHEY and CDR2 SVGAGI. The CDR3 loop spans 12 amino acids. V was clipped by 11 bases and J by 4 bases, with 14 bases between them. In DNA form, the CDR3 reads TGTGCCGCCATACAGTACCGCACTGAAGCTTTCTTT. Amino acids: CAAIQYRTEAFF.

V is TRBV15 and J is TRBJ2-3; D is possibly TRBD2 (6 bases). The CDR3 loop spans 15 amino acids. V was shortened by 0 bases and J by 0 bases, with 7 bases between the two germline ends. The germline V gene has CDR1 LNHNV and CDR2 YYDKDF (reference sequence). CDR3 DNA: TGTGCCACCAGCAGAGACCGGGGGAGCACAGATACGCAGTATTTT. Its protein is CATSRDRGSTDTQYF. The full variable domain, rest sourced from reference TRBV15 and TRBJ2-3, is DAMVIQNPRYQVTQFGKPVTLSCSQTLNHNVMYWYQQKSSQAPKLLFHYYDKDFNNEADTPDNFQSRRPNTSFCFLDIRSPGLGDTAMYLCATSRDRGSTDTQYFGPGTRLTVL.

This clone appeared a few times. The chain recombines TRBV3-1 (or the pseudogene TRBV3-2) with TRBJ2-3; 9 positions agree with TRBD2. V lost 8 bases, J lost 2 bases, and 17 bases stayed unmatched. The germline V gene encodes CDR1 LGHDT and CDR2 YNNKEL (reference sequence). The CDR3 covers 18 residues. The chain's CDR3 is CASSKRGIGGGDTDTQYF. The CDR3 DNA sequence: TGTGCCAGCTCTAAGAGGGGTATCGGCGGGGGGGACACAGATACGCAGTATTTT.

The CDR3 reads CASTSGNQPQHF. The CDR3 nucleotides read TGTGCCAGCACGTCAGGAAATCAGCCCCAGCATTTT. This chain connects TRBV6-5 to TRBJ1-5; D is unclear. Germline assignment: CDR1 MNHEY and CDR2 SVGAGI. Trimming left V 7 bases short and J 4 bases short, with 8 bases between. There are 12 residues in the CDR3.

The chain employs TRBV5-1 and TRBJ2-1; the D is unclear. V dropped 4 bases and J dropped 9 bases, with 17 bases sitting between them. This CDR3 has 14 residues. Germline V gene sequence: CDR1 SGHRS, CDR2 YFSETQ. CDR3 amino acids: CASSPAAVSGEQFF. The CDR3 DNA follows: TGCGCCAGCAGCCCGGCGGCCGTCTCGGGTGAGCAGTTCTTC. The complete variable domain, with remaining parts taken from reference TRBV5-1 and TRBJ2-1, reads KAGVTQTPRYLIKTRGQQVTLSCSPISGHRSVSWYQQTPGQGLQFLFEYFSETQRNKGNFPGRFSGRQFSNSRSEMNVSTLELGDSALYLCASSPAAVSGEQFFGPGTRLTVL.